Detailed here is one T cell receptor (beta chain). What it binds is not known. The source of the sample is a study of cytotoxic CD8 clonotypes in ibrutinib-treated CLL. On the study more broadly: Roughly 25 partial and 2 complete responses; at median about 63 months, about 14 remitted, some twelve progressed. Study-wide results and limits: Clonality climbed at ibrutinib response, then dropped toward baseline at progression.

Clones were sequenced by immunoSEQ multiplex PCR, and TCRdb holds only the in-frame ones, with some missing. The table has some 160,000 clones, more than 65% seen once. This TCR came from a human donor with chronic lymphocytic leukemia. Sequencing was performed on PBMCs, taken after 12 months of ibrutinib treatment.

The CDR3 nucleotides read TGTGCCAGCAGTTTTCGAGAAGCGGGGGGGCGGGATACGCAGTATTTT. Amino acid sequence: CASSFREAGGRDTQYF. The chain recombines TRBV27 with TRBJ2-3; TRBD2 aligns across 10 bases. Germline values: CDR1 MNHEY, CDR2 SMNVEV (reference sequence). With V trimmed by 3 bases and J by 6 bases, 9 bases remained unmatched. There are 16 residues in the CDR3.